This T cell receptor (beta chain) derives from a study of blood T cell repertoires in COVID-19. This clone has more than one count but fewer than ten. TCRdb's table, derived via immunoSEQ multiplex PCR, lists solely in-frame clones and lacks some. This repertoire shows about 150,000 clones, around 82% found once; its top ten account for 13%. Sequencing used peripheral blood. This receptor was identified in a man in his fifties or sixties with active or convalescent COVID-19.

The CDR3 DNA reads as TGCAGTTACGCCCCCAGGGGTGAAGCTTTCTTT. Translated, it gives CSYAPRGEAFF. The V gene is TRBV20-1, the J gene TRBJ1-1; perhaps TRBD1 as D (6 bases). CDR3 length equals 11 residues. The ends were cut back, 8 bases at V and 7 bases at J, with 14 bases in the middle. Germline values: CDR1 DFQATT, CDR2 SNEGSKA (reference sequence).